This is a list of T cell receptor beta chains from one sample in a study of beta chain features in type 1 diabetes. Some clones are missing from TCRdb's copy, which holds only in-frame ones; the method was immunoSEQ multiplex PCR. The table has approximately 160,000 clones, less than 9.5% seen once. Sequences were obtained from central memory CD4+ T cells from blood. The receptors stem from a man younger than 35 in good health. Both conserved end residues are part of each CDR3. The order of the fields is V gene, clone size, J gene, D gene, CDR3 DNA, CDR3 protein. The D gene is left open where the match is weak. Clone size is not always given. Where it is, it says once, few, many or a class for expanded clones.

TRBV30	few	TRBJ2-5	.	TGTGCCTGGAGTGGGATAGGGAGAGAGACCCAGTACTTC	CAWSGIGRETQYF
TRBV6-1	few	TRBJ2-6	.	TGTGCCAGCAGTGTGACACCTGACTCTGGGGCCAACGTCCTGACTTTC	CASSVTPDSGANVLTF
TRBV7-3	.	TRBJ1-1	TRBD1	TGTGCCAGCAGCTCGGGACAGGGGACTGAAGCTTTCTTT	CASSSGQGTEAFF
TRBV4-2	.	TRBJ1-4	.	TGTGCCAGCAGCCAAGATTTCCGTCCGGGGAGTGGTGAAAAACTGTTTTTT	CASSQDFRPGSGEKLFF
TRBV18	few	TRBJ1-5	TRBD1	TGTGCCAGCTCACCGGTCGTACAGGGGTCGCAGCCCCAGCATTTT	CASSPVVQGSQPQHF
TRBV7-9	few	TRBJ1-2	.	TGTGCCAGCAGCCCATACCAGGGGTCAGGCGGCTACACCTTC	CASSPYQGSGGYTF
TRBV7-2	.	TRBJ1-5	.	TGTGCCAGCAGCTTTGGACACGGCCTAAATCAGCCCCAGCATTTT	CASSFGHGLNQPQHF
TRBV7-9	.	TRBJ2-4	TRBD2	TGTGCCAGCAGCTTACTAGCGGGAGGGCCGGTTGCCAAAAACATTCAGTACTTC	CASSLLAGGPVAKNIQYF
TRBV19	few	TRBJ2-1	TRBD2	TGTGCCAGTAGTTGGCTAGCGGGGGGAATCAATGAGCAGTTCTTC	CASSWLAGGINEQFF
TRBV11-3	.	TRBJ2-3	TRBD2	TGTGCCAGCAGCGGCGGGACTAGCGGGGGCACAGATACGCAGTATTTT	CASSGGTSGGTDTQYF
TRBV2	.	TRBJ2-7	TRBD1	TGTGCCAGCGGGGGACAGGGGGGCTACGAGCAGTACTTC	CASGGQGGYEQYF
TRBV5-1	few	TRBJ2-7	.	TGCGCCAGCAGCTTTCAGGAACTCTACGAGCAGTACTTC	CASSFQELYEQYF
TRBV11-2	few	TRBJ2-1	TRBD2	TGTGCCAGCAGCTTGGGGACTAGCAATGAGCAGTTCTTC	CASSLGTSNEQFF
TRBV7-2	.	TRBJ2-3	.	TGTGCCAGCAGCTTTAGAGGCGATACGCAGTATTTT	CASSFRGDTQYF
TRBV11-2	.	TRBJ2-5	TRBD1	TGTGCCAGCAGGCGGGGACAGGGGGGGCAAGAGACCCAGTACTTC	CASRRGQGGQETQYF
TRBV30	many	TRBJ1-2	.	TGTGCCTGGAGTGTTAGCGTGTGGGGCTACACCTTC	CAWSVSVWGYTF
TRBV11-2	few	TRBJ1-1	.	TGTGCCAGCAGCTTAAACAGATTGAACACTGAAGCTTTCTTT	CASSLNRLNTEAFF
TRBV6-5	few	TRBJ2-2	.	TGTGCCAGCAGTTACGTCAGGGGCGCGAACACCGGGGAGCTGTTTTTT	CASSYVRGANTGELFF
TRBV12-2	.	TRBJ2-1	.	TGTGCAAGTCGCTGGAGCGGGAGGTCGCACAATGAGCAGTTCTTC	CASRWSGRSHNEQFF
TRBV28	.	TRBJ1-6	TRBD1	TGTGCCAGCAGTTTAGGGAGGTTCGGGGCAGGGGGAAATTCACCCCTCCACTTT	CASSLGRFGAGGNSPLHF
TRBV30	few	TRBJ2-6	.	TGTGCCTACACCTCTGGGGCCAACGTCCTGACTTTC	CAYTSGANVLTF
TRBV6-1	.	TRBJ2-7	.	TGTGCCAGCAGTGACCAGGGGTACGAGCAGTACTTC	CASSDQGYEQYF
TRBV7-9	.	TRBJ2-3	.	TGTGCCAGCAGCCTTCTACCCGGTGCCCAGTATTTT	CASSLLPGAQYF
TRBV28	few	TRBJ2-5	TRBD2	TGTGCCAGCAGTCTCCCGACTAGCGGGGTGAGGGAGACCCAGTACTTC	CASSLPTSGVRETQYF
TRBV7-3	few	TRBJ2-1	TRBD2	TGTGCCAGCACCCAACCGGCTAGCGGGGGCAGGGCCTACAATGAGCAGTTCTTC	CASTQPASGGRAYNEQFF
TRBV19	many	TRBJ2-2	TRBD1	TGTGCCAGTAGTTCGGACAGGGCTACCGGGGAGCTGTTTTTT	CASSSDRATGELFF
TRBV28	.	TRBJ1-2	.	TGTGCCAGTGAGTCAGGACGGGGCTATGGCTACACCTTC	CASESGRGYGYTF
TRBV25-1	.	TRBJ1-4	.	TGTGCCAGCAGTGAATATCGCGGGGGGAATGAAAAACTGTTTTTT	CASSEYRGGNEKLFF
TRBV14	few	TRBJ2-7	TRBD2	TGTGCCAGCAGCCAAGTTGCGGGGGGACCCTACGAGCAGTACTTC	CASSQVAGGPYEQYF
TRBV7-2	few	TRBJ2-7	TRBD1	TGTGCCAGCAGCCATTTGGACAGGGCTCGGTACGAGCAGTACTTC	CASSHLDRARYEQYF
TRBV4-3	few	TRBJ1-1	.	TGCGCCAGCAGCCAAGATCGCGTCAGGTCGAACACTGAAGCTTTCTTT	CASSQDRVRSNTEAFF
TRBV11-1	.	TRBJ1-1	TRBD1	TGTGCCAGCAGCTTAATACAGGGGTGGACTGAAGCTTTCTTT	CASSLIQGWTEAFF
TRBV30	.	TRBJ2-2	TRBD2	TGTGCCTGGAGTGTACGGGGACTACTTACCGGGGAGCTGTTTTTT	CAWSVRGLLTGELFF
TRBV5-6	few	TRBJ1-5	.	TGTGCCAGCAGCTTTGGGCAGCGCAATCAGCCCCAGCATTTT	CASSFGQRNQPQHF
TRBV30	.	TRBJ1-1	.	TGTGCCTTATCTCGGTTCGGGAACACTGAAGCTTTCTTT	CALSRFGNTEAFF
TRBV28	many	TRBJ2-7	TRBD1	TGTGCCAGCAGTACGACAGGGGGCCTCTACGAGCAGTACTTC	CASSTTGGLYEQYF
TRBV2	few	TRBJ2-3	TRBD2	TGTGCCAGCAGCTTTAGCGGGGTTAGCACAGATACGCAGTATTTT	CASSFSGVSTDTQYF
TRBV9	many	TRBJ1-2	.	TGTGCCAGCAGCCCATCTGCCAGGGAGGGAGGCTACACCTTC	CASSPSAREGGYTF
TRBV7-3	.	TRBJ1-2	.	TGTGCCAGCAGCTTAAATCAGGGCGGGACTGGCTACACCTTC	CASSLNQGGTGYTF
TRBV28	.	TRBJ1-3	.	TGTGCCAGCAGCTTAATGGGCCTTTCTGGAAACACCATATATTTT	CASSLMGLSGNTIYF
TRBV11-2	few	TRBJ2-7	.	TGTGCCAGCCGCAGTGCCTACGAGCAGTACTTC	CASRSAYEQYF
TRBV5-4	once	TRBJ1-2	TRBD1	TGTGCCAGCAGCTTGGCAGGGGGCGCCTATGGCTACACCTTC	CASSLAGGAYGYTF
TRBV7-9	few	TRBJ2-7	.	TGTGCCAGCAGCCTGGCGACACTTTCCTACGAGCAGTACTTC	CASSLATLSYEQYF
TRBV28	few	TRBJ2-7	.	TGTGCCAGCAGGGAAACACAGTACGAGCAGTACTTC	CASRETQYEQYF
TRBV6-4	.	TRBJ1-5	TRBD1	TGTGCCAGCAGTGACTGGGACAGAGTTAATCAGCCCCAGCATTTT	CASSDWDRVNQPQHF
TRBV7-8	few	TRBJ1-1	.	TGTGCCAGCAGGTGGGGGGGCATGAACACTGAAGCTTTCTTT	CASRWGGMNTEAFF
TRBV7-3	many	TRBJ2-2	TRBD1	TGTGCCAGCAGCCCCACAGGGGAAACCGGGGAGCTGTTTTTT	CASSPTGETGELFF
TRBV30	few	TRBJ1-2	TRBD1	TGTGCCTGGAGTGGTCAGGGGGAAGGCTACACCTTC	CAWSGQGEGYTF
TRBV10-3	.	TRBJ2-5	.	TGTGCCATCGCGCAGGGCGAAGAGACCCAGTACTTC	CAIAQGEETQYF
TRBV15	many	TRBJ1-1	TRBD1	TGTGCCACCAGCAGAGATAGGGACAGTTCAGCTTTCTTT	CATSRDRDSSAFF
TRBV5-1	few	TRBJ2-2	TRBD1	TGCGCCAGCAGCTTGGCTTTTACAGGGGCTAACACCGGGGAGCTGTTTTTT	CASSLAFTGANTGELFF
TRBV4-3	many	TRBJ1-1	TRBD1	TGCGCCAGCAGCCAAGGGACAGGGACCGACACTGAAGCTTTCTTT	CASSQGTGTDTEAFF
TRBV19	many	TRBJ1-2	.	TGTGCCAGTAGTGCAGCTAACTATGGCTACACCTTC	CASSAANYGYTF
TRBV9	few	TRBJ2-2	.	TGTGCCAGCAGCGTGCAGGGGAGGGACACCGGGGAGCTGTTTTTT	CASSVQGRDTGELFF
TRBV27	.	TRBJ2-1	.	TGTGCCAGCAGTAGAAGCAGGAATGAGCAGTTCTTC	CASSRSRNEQFF
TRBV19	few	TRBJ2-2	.	TGTGCCAGTAGTGAGACAGTTAACACCGGGGAGCTGTTTTTT	CASSETVNTGELFF
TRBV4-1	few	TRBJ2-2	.	TGCGCCAGCAGCCCCCCCATCCGACATAACACCGGGGAGCTGTTTTTT	CASSPPIRHNTGELFF
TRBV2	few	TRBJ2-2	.	TGTGCCAGCAGTTCTTCCGGGGAGCTGTTTTTT	CASSSSGELFF
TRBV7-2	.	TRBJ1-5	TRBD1	TGTGCCAGCAGCCAGGGGGTTTATCAGCCCCAGCATTTT	CASSQGVYQPQHF
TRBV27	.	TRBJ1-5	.	TGTGCCAGCAGTTTACCCCCGGGGCCCCAGCATTTT	CASSLPPGPQHF